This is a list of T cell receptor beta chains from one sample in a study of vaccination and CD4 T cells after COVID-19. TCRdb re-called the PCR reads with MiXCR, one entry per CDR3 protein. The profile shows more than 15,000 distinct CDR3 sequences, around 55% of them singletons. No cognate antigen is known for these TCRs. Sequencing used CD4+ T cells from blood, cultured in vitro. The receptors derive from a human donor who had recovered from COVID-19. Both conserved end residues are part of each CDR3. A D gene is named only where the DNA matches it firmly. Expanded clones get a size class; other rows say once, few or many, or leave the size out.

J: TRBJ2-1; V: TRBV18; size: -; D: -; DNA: TGTGCCACCCGAACAAACTCGATCGGCATCGGCTCCTACAATGAGCAGTTCTTC; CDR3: CATRTNSIGIGSYNEQFF
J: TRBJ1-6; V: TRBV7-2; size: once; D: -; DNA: TGTGCCAGCAGCCTCGGACGGCCTTCACCCCTCCACTTT; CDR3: CASSLGRPSPLHF
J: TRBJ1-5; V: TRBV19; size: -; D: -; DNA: TGTGCCAGTACGACAAGTCTCCGCAGCAATCAGCCCCAGCATTTT; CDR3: CASTTSLRSNQPQHF
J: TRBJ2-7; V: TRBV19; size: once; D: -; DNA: TGTGCCAGTTCAGGTTACGAGCAGTACTTC; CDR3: CASSGYEQYF
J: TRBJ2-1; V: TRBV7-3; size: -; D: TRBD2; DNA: TGTGCCAGCAGCCCGCGAGCGGGGACTTACAATGAGCAGTTCTTC; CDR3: CASSPRAGTYNEQFF
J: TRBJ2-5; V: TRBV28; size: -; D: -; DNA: TGTGCCAGCAGCATCTTAGCGGAGTGGTTAGAGACCCAGTACTTC; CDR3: CASSILAEWLETQYF
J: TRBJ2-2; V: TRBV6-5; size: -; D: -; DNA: TGTGCCAGCAGTTACTCGGGGGTACGGGGCGGGGAGCTGTTTTTT; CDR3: CASSYSGVRGGELFF
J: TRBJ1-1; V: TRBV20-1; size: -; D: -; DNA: TGCAGTGCTAGGTCAGGGAACACTGAAGCTTTCTTT; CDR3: CSARSGNTEAFF
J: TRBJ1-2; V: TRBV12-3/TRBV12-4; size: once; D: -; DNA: TGTGCCAGCAGTTCCCGGGCCACCTATGGCTACACCTTC; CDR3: CASSSRATYGYTF
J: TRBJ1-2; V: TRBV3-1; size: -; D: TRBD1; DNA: TGTGCCAGCAGCCAGGACTTTCGGACAGGTCCGAACTATGGCTACACCTTC; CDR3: CASSQDFRTGPNYGYTF
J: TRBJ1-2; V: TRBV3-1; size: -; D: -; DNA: TGTGCCAGCAGCCCTTGGACAGCAGCTAACTATGGCTACACCTTC; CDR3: CASSPWTAANYGYTF
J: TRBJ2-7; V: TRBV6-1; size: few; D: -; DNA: TGTGCCAGCAGTGAAGTTGGCGGGACCACCTACGAGCAGTACTTC; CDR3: CASSEVGGTTYEQYF
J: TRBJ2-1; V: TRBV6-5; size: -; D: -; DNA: TGTGCCAGCAGTTACCTTAGGGCAAATGAGCAGTTCTTC; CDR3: CASSYLRANEQFF
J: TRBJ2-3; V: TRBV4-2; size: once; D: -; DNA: TGTGCCAGCAGCCAGGGGGCAGATACGCAGTATTTT; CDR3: CASSQGADTQYF
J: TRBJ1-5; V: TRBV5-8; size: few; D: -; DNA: TGTGCCAGCAGCTTGTTTGTTGGGCCCCAGCATTTT; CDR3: CASSLFVGPQHF
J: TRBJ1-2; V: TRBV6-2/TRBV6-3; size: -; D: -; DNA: TGTGCCAGCAGTTCCGGGGGTACTAACTATGGCTACACCTTC; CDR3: CASSSGGTNYGYTF
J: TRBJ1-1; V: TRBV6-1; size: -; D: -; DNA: TGTGCCAGCAGTGATAACTATGGGGGAAACACTGAAGCTTTCTTT; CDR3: CASSDNYGGNTEAFF
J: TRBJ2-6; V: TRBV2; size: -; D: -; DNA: TGTGCCAGCAGTGATCAGGCGTTGGGGGCCAACGTCCTGACTTTC; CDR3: CASSDQALGANVLTF
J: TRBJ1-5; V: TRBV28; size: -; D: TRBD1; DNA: TGTGCCAGCATAAAATCAGGGGGGGGACAGCCCCAGCATTTT; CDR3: CASIKSGGGQPQHF
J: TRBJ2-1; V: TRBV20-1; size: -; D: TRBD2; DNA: TGCAGTGCTAGTAACGGGAGGTACAATGAGCAGTTCTTC; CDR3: CSASNGRYNEQFF
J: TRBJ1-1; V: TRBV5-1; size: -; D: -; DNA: TGCGCCAGCAGCTACGGGCCGGACGGCACTGAAGCTTTCTTT; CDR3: CASSYGPDGTEAFF
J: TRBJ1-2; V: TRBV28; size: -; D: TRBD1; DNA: TGTGCCAGCAGCCCACCGGTGAGGGGGCTAGGCTACACCTTC; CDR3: CASSPPVRGLGYTF
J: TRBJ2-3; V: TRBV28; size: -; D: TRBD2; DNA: TGTGCCAGCAGTTTATACCCTAGCGGAGCCCCAGATACGCAGTATTTT; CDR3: CASSLYPSGAPDTQYF
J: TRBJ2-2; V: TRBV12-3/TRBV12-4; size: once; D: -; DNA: TGTGCCAGCAGTCTCGGAGGCACGAACACCGGGGAGCTGTTTTTT; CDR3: CASSLGGTNTGELFF
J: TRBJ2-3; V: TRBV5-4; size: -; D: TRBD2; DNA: TGTGCCAGCAGCTTGGTAGGGAGCTTAAGCGGGACTAAGGAGGGTACGCAGTATTTT; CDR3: CASSLVGSLSGTKEGTQYF